This TCR beta chain stems from a study of blood T cells in healthy people across ages. The CDR3 runs 14 residues. J gave up 5 bases and V 3 bases, and 3 bases lay outside the gene matches. Primers used in a second PCR of roughly 6 to 11 cycles were a sample-barcoded 5' primer and a J-beta primer mix. Each cDNA molecule carried a tag from a template-switch adaptor that contained 12 random nucleotides. MiXCR was run by TCRdb on the 5' RACE reads, yielding one entry per CDR3 protein. Of roughly 730,000 distinct CDR3 sequences in the sample, about 61% are singletons; the top ten hold under 30%. This chain joins TRBV12-3 or TRBV12-4 and TRBJ2-5; 10 nucleotides line up with TRBD2. The specimen sequenced was blood. This TCR derives from a man aged 40-49 years in good health. The CDR3 nucleotides read TGTGCCAGCAGTTTGGGGACTAGCGAGGAGACCCAGTACTTC. Residues: CASSLGTSEETQYF.